The clone carrying this T cell receptor (beta chain) appeared once. The repertoire was sequenced with immunoSEQ multiplex PCR; TCRdb's copy has only in-frame clones and lacks some. The table lists roughly 520,000 clones, more than 75% of them singletons. The data were taken from a study of blood T cell repertoires in COVID-19. At the level of the study: COVID-19 samples collected from the United States, Italy and Spain covered acute and convalescent phases.

V lost 4 bases to trimming and J lost 0 bases, with 9 bases between them. This CDR3 is built from 14 residues. Germline V lookup: CDR1 LGHNA, CDR2 YNFKEQ. The sequenced sample was PBMCs or T cells enriched from blood (not recorded which). The TCR originated in a woman aged 40 to 55 who had recovered from COVID-19. V is TRBV4-2 and J is TRBJ1-2; D gene ambiguous. CDR3 nucleotide sequence: TGTGCCAGCAGCCGGCCACAGACTAACTATGGCTACACCTTC. Its translation is CASSRPQTNYGYTF.